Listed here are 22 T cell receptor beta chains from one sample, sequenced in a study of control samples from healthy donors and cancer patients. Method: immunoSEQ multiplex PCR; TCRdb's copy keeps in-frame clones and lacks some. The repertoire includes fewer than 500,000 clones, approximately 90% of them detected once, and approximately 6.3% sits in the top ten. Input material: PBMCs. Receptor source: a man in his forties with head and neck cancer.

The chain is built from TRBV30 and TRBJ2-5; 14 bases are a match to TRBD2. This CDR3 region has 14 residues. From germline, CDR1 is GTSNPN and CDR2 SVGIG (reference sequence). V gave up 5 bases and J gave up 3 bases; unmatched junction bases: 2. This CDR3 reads CAWSGLAGEETQYF. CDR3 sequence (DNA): TGTGCCTGGTCGGGACTAGCGGGAGAAGAGACCCAGTACTTC.

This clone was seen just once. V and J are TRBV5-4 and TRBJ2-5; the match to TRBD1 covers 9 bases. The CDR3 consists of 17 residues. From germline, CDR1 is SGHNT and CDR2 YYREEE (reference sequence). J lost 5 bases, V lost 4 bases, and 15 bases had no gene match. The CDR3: CASSLQTGGAFYETQYF. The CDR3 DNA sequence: TGTGCCAGCAGCCTCCAAACAGGGGGCGCCTTCTACGAGACCCAGTACTTC.

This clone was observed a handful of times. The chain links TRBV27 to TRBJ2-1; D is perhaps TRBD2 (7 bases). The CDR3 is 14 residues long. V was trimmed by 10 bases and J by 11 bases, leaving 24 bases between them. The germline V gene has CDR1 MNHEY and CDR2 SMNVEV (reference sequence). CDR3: CATSKGGIPVQQFF. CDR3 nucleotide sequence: TGTGCCACTTCTAAGGGGGGGATTCCTGTGCAGCAGTTCTTC.

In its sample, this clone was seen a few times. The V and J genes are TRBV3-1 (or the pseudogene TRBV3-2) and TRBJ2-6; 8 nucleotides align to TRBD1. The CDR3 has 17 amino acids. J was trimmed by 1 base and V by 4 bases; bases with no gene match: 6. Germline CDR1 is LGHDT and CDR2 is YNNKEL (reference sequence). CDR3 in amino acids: CASSRGTGFSGANVLTF. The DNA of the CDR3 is TGTGCCAGCAGCCGGGGGACAGGTTTTTCTGGGGCCAACGTCCTGACTTTC.

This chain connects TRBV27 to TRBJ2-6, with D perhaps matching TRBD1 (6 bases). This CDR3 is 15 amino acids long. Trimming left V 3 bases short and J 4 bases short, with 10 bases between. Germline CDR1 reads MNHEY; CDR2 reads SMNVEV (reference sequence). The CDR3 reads CASSFVGAGANVLTF. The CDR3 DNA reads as TGTGCCAGCAGTTTTGTGGGGGCAGGGGCCAACGTCCTGACTTTC.

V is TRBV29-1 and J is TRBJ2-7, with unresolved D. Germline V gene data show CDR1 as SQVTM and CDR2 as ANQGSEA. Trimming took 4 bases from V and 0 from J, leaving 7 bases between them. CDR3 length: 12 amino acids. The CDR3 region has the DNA TGCAGCGTTGCGGAGAGCTCCTACGAGCAGTACTTC. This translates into CSVAESSYEQYF.

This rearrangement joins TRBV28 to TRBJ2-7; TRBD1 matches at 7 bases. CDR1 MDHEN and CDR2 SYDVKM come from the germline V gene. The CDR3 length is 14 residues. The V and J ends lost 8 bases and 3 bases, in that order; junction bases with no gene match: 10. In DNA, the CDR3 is TGTGCCAGCGGTTGGGGACAGCCCATCTACGAGCAGTACTTC. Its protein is CASGWGQPIYEQYF.

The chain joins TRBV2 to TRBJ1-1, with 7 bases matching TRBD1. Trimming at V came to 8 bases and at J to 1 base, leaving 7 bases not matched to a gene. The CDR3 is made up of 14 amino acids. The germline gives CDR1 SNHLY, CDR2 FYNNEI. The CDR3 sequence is CASSTGLGNTEAFF. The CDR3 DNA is TGTGCCAGCTCGACAGGGTTGGGGAACACTGAAGCTTTCTTT.

CDR3 in amino acids: CASSFPGRTDYEQYF. For the CDR3, the DNA is TGTGCCAGCAGTTTCCCGGGACGGACGGACTACGAGCAGTACTTC. The V gene is TRBV28, the J gene TRBJ2-7; D may correspond to TRBD1 or TRBD2 (5 bases each). The CDR3 is 15 amino acids. The V end lost 3 bases, the J end lost 3 bases, and 15 bases lay between the germline ends. Germline-derived CDR1 and CDR2 are MDHEN and SYDVKM.

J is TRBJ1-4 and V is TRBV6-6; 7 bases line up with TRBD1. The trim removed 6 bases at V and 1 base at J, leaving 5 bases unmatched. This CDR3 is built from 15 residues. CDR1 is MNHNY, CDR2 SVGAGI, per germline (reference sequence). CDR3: CASRRTGVTNEKLFF. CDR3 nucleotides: TGTGCCAGCAGGCGAACAGGGGTAACTAATGAAAAACTGTTTTTT.

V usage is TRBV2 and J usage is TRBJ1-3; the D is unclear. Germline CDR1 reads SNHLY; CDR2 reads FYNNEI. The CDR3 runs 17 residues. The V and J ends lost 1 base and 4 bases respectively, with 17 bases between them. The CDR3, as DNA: TGTGCCAGCAGTGAAGTCGGAGGCCCCGCCTTGGGAAACACCATATATTTT. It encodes CASSEVGGPALGNTIYF. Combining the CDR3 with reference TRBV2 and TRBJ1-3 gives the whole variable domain EPEVTQTPSHQVTQMGQEVILRCVPISNHLYFYWYRQILGQKVEFLVSFYNNEISEKSEIFDDQFSVERPDGSNFTLKIRSTKLEDSAMYFCASSEVGGPALGNTIYFGEGSWLTVV.

Here the CDR3 reads CASSYSNGGELFF. The CDR3 coding sequence is TGTGCCAGCAGTTACTCGAATGGCGGGGAGCTGTTTTTT. The chain employs TRBV6-5 and TRBJ2-2; D uncertain. V was pared by 0 bases and J by 7 bases, with 6 bases between. The germline gives CDR1 MNHEY, CDR2 SVGAGI. CDR3 length equals 13 residues.

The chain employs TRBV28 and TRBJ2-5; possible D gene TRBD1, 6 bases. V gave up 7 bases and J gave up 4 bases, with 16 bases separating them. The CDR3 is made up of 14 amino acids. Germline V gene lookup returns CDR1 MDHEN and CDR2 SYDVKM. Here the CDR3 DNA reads TGTGCCAGCACCCCGCTGGGGGCGGGAGAGACCCAGTACTTC. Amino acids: CASTPLGAGETQYF.

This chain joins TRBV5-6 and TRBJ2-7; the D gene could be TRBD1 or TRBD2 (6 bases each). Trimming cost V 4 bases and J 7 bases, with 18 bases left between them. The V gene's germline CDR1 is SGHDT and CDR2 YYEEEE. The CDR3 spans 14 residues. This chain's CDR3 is CASSTKRGAREQYF. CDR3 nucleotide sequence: TGTGCCAGCAGCACTAAGAGGGGGGCGCGGGAGCAGTACTTC.

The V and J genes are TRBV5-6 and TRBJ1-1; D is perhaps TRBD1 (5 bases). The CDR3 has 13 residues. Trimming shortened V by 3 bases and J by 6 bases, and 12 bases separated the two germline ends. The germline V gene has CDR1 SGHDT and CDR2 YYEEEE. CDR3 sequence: CASSSGTAAEAFF. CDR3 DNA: TGTGCCAGCAGCTCGGGGACGGCCGCTGAAGCTTTCTTT.

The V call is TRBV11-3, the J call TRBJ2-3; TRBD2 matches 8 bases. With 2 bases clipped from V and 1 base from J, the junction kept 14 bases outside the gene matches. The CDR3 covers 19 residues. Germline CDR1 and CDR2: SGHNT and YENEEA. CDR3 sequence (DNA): TGTGCCAGCAGCTTACGCCCCGGGGATGGTAGCGGGGGCACAGATACGCAGTATTTT. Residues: CASSLRPGDGSGGTDTQYF.

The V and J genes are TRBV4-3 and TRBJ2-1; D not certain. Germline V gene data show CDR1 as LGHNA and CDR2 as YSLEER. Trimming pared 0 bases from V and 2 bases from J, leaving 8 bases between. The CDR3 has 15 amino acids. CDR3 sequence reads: CASSQETQAYNEQFF. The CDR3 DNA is TGCGCCAGCAGCCAAGAGACTCAAGCCTACAATGAGCAGTTCTTC.

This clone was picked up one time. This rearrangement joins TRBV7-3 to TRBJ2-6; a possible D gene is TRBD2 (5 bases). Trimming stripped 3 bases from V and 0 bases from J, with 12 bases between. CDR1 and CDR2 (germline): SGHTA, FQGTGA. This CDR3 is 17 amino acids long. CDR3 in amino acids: CASSFGQEVSGANVLTF. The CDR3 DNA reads TGTGCCAGCAGCTTTGGCCAGGAGGTCTCTGGGGCCAACGTCCTGACTTTC. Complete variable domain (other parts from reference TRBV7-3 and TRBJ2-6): GAGVSQTPSNKVTEKGKYVELRCDPISGHTALYWYRQSLGQGPEFLIYFQGTGAADDSGLPNDRFFAVRPEGSVSTLKIQRTERGDSAVYLCASSFGQEVSGANVLTFGAGSRLTVL.

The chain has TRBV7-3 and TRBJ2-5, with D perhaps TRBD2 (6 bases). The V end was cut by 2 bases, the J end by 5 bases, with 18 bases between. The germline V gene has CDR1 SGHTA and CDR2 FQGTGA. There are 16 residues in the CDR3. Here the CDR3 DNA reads TGTGCCAGCAGCTTAGGGCGTCTGCGGGACGGGGAGACCCAGTACTTC. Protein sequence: CASSLGRLRDGETQYF.

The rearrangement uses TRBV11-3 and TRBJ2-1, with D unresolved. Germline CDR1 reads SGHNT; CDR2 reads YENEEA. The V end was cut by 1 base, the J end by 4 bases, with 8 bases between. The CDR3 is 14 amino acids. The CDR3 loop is CASSLGGRYNEQFF. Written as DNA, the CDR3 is TGTGCCAGCAGCTTAGGGGGTAGATACAATGAGCAGTTCTTC.

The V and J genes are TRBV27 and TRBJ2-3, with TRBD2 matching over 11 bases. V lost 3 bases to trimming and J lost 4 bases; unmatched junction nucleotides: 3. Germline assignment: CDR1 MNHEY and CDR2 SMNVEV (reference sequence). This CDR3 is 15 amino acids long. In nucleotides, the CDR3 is TGTGCCAGCAGTTTTAGCGGGGGGGCCCCAGATACGCAGTATTTT. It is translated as CASSFSGGAPDTQYF.

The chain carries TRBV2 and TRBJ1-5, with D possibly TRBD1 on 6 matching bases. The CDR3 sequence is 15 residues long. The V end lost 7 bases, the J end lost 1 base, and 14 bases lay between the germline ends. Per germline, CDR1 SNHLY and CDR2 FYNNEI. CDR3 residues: CASKGQGKSNQPQHF. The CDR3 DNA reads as TGTGCCAGCAAGGGGCAGGGGAAGAGCAATCAGCCCCAGCATTTT.